This T cell receptor beta chain stems from a study of shared clonotypes between healthy human individuals. CDR3 length equals 16 residues. Germline V gene sequence: CDR1 LNHDA, CDR2 SQIVND (reference sequence). V dropped 4 bases and J dropped 1 base, with 16 bases sitting between them. This clone has more than one count but fewer than ten. TCRdb's copy holds only in-frame clones and misses some; the assay was immunoSEQ multiplex PCR. Of about 490,000 clones detected, more than 75% appear once; the ten largest clones hold more than 10%. Sample: PBMCs. The source of this sequence is a woman aged 40 to 49 in good health. Some clones in this sample may be carry-over from other donors' samples. The chain links TRBV19 to TRBJ1-1; tentative D call: TRBD1 (5 bases). The CDR3 loop reads CASSSLWGGTNTEAFF. CDR3 coding DNA: TGTGCCAGTAGTAGCTTGTGGGGGGGGACGAACACTGAAGCTTTCTTT.